The sequence of this T cell receptor (beta chain) was determined in a study of identical twins. Carrying unique molecular identifiers, the cDNA also gained a universal primer site through template switching. One entry per CDR3 protein, called by TCRdb with MiXCR from the 5' RACE reads. The data hold under 250,000 distinct CDR3 sequences, with 6.5% to 9% observed a single time. This clonotype has a handful of counts. Its cognate antigen is unknown. The germline V gene has CDR1 SEHNR and CDR2 FQNEAQ (reference sequence). This CDR3 is 12 amino acids long. V shed 5 bases and J shed 11 bases, with 15 bases lying between them. Donors uniformly comprised healthy Caucasians. Whole-study findings and limits: Twins shared beta out-of-frame sequences in excess, but this excess was weaker.

The sample was also reused in another study, on yellow fever vaccine responses in identical twins. That paper adds: Reports say the vaccine T cell response in twins looked partly convergent and partly personalized.

The source material was CD8+ T cells sorted from blood. The sequence was collected from a young woman in good health. The chain combines TRBV7-9 with TRBJ1-1, with D hard to call. CDR3: CASSILVPVAFF. For the CDR3, the DNA is TGTGCCAGCAGCATCCTCGTTCCGGTCGCTTTCTTT.